The 8 T cell receptor beta chains below were found in one sample sequenced in a study of blood T cell repertoires in COVID-19. Method: immunoSEQ multiplex PCR; TCRdb's copy keeps in-frame clones and lacks some. The sample yields about 260,000 clones, about nine tenths seen once. The sequenced sample consisted of PBMCs or T cells enriched from blood (not recorded which). These TCRs come from a woman in her fifties or sixties who had recovered from COVID-19.

Of note for this clone: The junction differs from germline at one of its ends, possibly a read error. V gene TRBV7-7 combines with J gene TRBJ2-5; 10 bases are shared with TRBD2. Germline-derived CDR1 and CDR2 are SSHAT and FNYEAQ (reference sequence). This CDR3 contains 15 residues. CDR3 sequence reads: CASSHTSGNTGTQYF. DNA of the CDR3: TGTGCTAGCAGCCATACTAGCGGGAACACGGGGACCCAGTACTTC.

The V call is TRBV5-4, the J call TRBJ1-2; TRBD1 agrees at 8 bases. This CDR3 comprises 15 residues. Per the germline V gene, CDR1 is SGHNT and CDR2 is YYREEE (reference sequence). The junction had 9 bases not matched to a gene; V was cut back by 4 bases and J by 4 bases. The CDR3 DNA sequence: TGTGCCAGCAGCCCCGGGACAGGAATCCCCTATGGCTACACCTTC. It translates to CASSPGTGIPYGYTF. Complete variable domain (other parts from reference TRBV5-4 and TRBJ1-2): ETGVTQSPTHLIKTRGQQVTLRCSSQSGHNTVSWYQQALGQGPQFIFQYYREEENGRGNFPPRFSGLQFPNYSSELNVNALELDDSALYLCASSPGTGIPYGYTFGSGTRLTVV.

The chain links TRBV7-9 to TRBJ1-5; no clear D gene. Germline-derived CDR1 and CDR2 are SEHNR and FQNEAQ (reference sequence). Trimming cost V 3 bases and J 4 bases, with 10 bases left between them. The CDR3 spans 14 residues. The CDR3 bases are TGTGCCAGCAGCTTGGGCAGAACAAATCAGCCCCAGCATTTT. Translated, it gives CASSLGRTNQPQHF.

CDR3 region: CASSPDRGRNQPQHF. CDR3 coding DNA: TGTGCCAGCAGTCCCGACAGGGGTAGAAATCAGCCCCAGCATTTT. The J gene is TRBJ1-5, the V gene TRBV27; 8 bases are a match to TRBD1. This CDR3 spans 15 amino acids. Unmatched junction bases numbered 7, after V lost 5 bases and J lost 4 bases. Germline V gene lookup returns CDR1 MNHEY and CDR2 SMNVEV (reference sequence).

The CDR3 bases are TGTGCCACTAGTCACCCCACGAGAGACAATGAGCAGTTCTTC. It codes for CATSHPTRDNEQFF. The chain carries TRBV24-1 and TRBJ2-1; D gene unclear. The CDR3 is made up of 14 amino acids. Germline V gives CDR1 KGHDR, CDR2 SFDVKD. Trimming removed 10 bases at V and 5 bases at J, with 17 bases between.

The gene calls are TRBV7-2 and TRBJ1-3; D is perhaps TRBD1 (6 bases). Trimming took 4 bases from V and 0 from J, leaving 16 bases between them. Germline CDR1 is SGHTA and CDR2 is FQGNSA. This CDR3 spans 17 amino acids. The CDR3 loop reads CASSSAFGQSSGNTIYF. The DNA for the CDR3 is TGTGCCAGCAGCTCAGCCTTTGGACAGAGCTCTGGAAACACCATATATTTT.

The rearrangement links TRBV24-1 to TRBJ2-3; maybe TRBD1 (6 bases). The CDR3 length is 15 residues. CDR1 is KGHDR, CDR2 SFDVKD, per germline. The V end was cut by 5 bases, the J end by 3 bases, with 14 bases between. The CDR3 reads CATSVAGALTDTQYF. For the CDR3, the DNA is TGTGCCACCAGTGTTGCAGGGGCGTTGACAGATACGCAGTATTTT.

V gene TRBV7-2 combines with J gene TRBJ2-7; D possibly corresponds to TRBD1 (5 bases). The length of the CDR3 is 16 residues. V shed 2 bases and J shed 0 bases, with 14 bases lying between them. The germline V gene encodes CDR1 SGHTA and CDR2 FQGNSA. This chain's CDR3 is CASSLSVGVPSYEQYF. The DNA for the CDR3 is TGTGCCAGCAGCTTATCAGTAGGGGTCCCCTCCTACGAGCAGTACTTC.